Following are 7 T cell receptor beta chains from one sample sequenced in a study of blood T cell repertoires in COVID-19 (dated by TCRdb to 2020 to 2022). Libraries were made using the immunoSEQ multiplex PCR assay. TCRdb obtained this table from immuneACCESS and retained in-frame rearrangements with V and J assigned. These tables miss some clones; where compared with another copy, unresolved V genes account for less than half of the shortfall, and the remainder is unexplained. A total of around 240,000 clones appear in this sample, just under 85% of them only once. Together, the top ten hold about 2% of the sample. The specimen sequenced was peripheral blood. These receptors all stem from an elderly woman with acute or convalescent COVID-19.

This clone was seen once. V is TRBV6-4 and J is TRBJ2-5; TRBD1 is a possible D gene (5 bases). Trimming removed 7 bases at V and 1 base at J, with 10 bases between. Germline V lookup: CDR1 MRHNA, CDR2 SNTAGT. The CDR3 consists of 13 residues. The CDR3 sequence is CASIFTGQETQYF. For the CDR3, the DNA is TGTGCCAGCATCTTCACAGGCCAAGAGACCCAGTACTTC.

The rearrangement links TRBV30 to TRBJ2-1; TRBD2 matches 9 bases. The V gene's germline CDR1 is GTSNPN and CDR2 SVGIG (reference sequence). This CDR3 region has 19 residues. J gave up 0 bases and V 0 bases, and 12 bases lay outside the gene matches. The CDR3 spells CAWSVPGSSGGSSYNEQFF. The CDR3 DNA sequence: TGTGCCTGGAGTGTACCCGGTAGTAGCGGGGGAAGCTCCTACAATGAGCAGTTCTTC.

This chain connects TRBV19 to TRBJ1-4; a weak D match, TRBD1 (5 bases). The CDR3 runs to 14 residues. V lost 7 bases to trimming and J lost 10 bases, with 19 bases between them. Germline V CDR1 and CDR2: LNHDA, SQIVND (reference sequence). The CDR3 is CASTGMGLEGKLFF. The CDR3 bases are TGTGCCAGTACGGGGATGGGACTAGAAGGAAAACTGTTTTTT.

V gene TRBV5-1 combines with J gene TRBJ1-3; no firm D call. Between the trimmed V and J ends, which lost 0 bases and 0 bases, there was a span of 7 bases. Germline V CDR1 and CDR2: SGHRS, YFSETQ. The CDR3 covers 15 residues. This chain's CDR3 is CASSLDGTSGNTIYF. The DNA for the CDR3 is TGCGCCAGCAGCTTGGACGGTACCTCTGGAAACACCATATATTTT. Full variable domain (remainder filled in from reference TRBV5-1 and TRBJ1-3): KAGVTQTPRYLIKTRGQQVTLSCSPISGHRSVSWYQQTPGQGLQFLFEYFSETQRNKGNFPGRFSGRQFSNSRSEMNVSTLELGDSALYLCASSLDGTSGNTIYFGEGSWLTVV.

The chain carries TRBV10-3 and TRBJ2-5, with D tentatively TRBD2 (6 bases). V shed 10 bases and J shed 7 bases, with 16 bases lying between them. Germline values: CDR1 ENHRY, CDR2 SYGVKD. The CDR3 has 12 amino acids. CDR3 amino acids: CATDSGAGTQYF. In DNA, the CDR3 is TGTGCCACCGATAGCGGTGCGGGGACCCAGTACTTC.

The genes are TRBV5-1 and TRBJ1-5; 8 bases map to TRBD1. The CDR3 runs 15 residues. CDR1 SGHRS and CDR2 YFSETQ come from the germline V gene. V shed 4 bases and J 5 bases; nucleotides not matched to a gene: 8. The CDR3, as DNA: TGCGCCAGCAGCGAGGGCCAGGGGGCACATCAGCCCCAGCATTTT. Protein: CASSEGQGAHQPQHF.

On this clone: At one end, the junction sequence differs from germline, possibly due to a read error. The CDR3 loop is CASSFSGDVETQYF. CDR3 DNA: TGCGCCAGTAGCTTTTCAGGGGATGTAGAGACCCAGTACTTC. This sequence joins TRBV5-1 and TRBJ2-5, with a tentative D call TRBD1 (6 bases). The germline gives CDR1 SGHRS, CDR2 YFSETQ. The CDR3 is 14 amino acids.